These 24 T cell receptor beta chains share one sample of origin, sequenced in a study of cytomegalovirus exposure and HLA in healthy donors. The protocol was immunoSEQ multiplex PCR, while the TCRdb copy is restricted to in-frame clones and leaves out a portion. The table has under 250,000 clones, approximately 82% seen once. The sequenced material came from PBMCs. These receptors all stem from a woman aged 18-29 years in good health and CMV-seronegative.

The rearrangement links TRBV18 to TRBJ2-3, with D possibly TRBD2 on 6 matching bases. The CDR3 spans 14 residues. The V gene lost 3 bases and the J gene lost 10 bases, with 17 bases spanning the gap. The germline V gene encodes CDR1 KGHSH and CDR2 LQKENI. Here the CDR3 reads CASSPPGLRTAQYF. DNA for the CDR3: TGTGCCAGCTCACCCCCGGGACTTCGAACTGCGCAGTATTTT. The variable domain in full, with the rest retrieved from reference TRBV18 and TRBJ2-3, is NAGVMQNPRHLVRRRGQEARLRCSPMKGHSHVYWYRQLPEEGLKFMVYLQKENIIDESGMPKERFSAEFPKEGPSILRIQQVVRGDSAAYFCASSPPGLRTAQYFGPGTRLTVL.

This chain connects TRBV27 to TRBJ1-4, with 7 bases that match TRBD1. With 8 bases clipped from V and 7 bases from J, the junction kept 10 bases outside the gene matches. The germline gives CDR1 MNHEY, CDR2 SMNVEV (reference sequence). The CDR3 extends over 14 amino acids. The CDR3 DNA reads TGTGCCAGCTCTGGGGACAGAAGGGGTGAAAAACTGTTTTTT. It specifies CASSGDRRGEKLFF.

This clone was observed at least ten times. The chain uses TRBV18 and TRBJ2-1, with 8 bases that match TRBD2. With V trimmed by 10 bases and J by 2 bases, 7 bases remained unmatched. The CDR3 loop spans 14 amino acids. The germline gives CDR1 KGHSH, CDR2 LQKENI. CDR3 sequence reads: CATTGGKPYNEQFF. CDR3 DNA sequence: TGTGCCACGACGGGGGGGAAACCCTACAATGAGCAGTTCTTC.

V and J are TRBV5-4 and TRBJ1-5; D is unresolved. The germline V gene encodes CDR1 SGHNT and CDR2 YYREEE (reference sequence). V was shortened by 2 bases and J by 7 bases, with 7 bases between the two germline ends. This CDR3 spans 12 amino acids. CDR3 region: CASSLKGQPQHF. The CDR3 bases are TGTGCCAGCAGCTTAAAGGGCCAGCCCCAGCATTTT.

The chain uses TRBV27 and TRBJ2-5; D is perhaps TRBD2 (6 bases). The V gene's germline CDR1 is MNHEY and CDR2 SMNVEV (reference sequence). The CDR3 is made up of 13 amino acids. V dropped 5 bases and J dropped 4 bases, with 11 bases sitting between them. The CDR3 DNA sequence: TGTGCCAGCAGTGCAGATAGCGGAGAGACCCAGTACTTC. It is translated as CASSADSGETQYF.

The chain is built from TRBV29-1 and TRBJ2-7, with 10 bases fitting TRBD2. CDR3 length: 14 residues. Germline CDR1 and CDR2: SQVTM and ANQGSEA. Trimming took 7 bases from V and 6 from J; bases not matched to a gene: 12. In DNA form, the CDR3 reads TGCAGCGGGGGGGCTAGCGGGAGCATAGGCGAGCAGTACTTC. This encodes CSGGASGSIGEQYF.

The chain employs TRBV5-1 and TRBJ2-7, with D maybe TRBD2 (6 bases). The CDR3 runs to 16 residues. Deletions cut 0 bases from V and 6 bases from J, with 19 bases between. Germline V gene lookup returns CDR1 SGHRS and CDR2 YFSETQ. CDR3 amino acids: CASSLEIRDWGSEQYF. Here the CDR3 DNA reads TGCGCCAGCAGCTTGGAGATAAGGGACTGGGGGTCCGAGCAGTACTTC.

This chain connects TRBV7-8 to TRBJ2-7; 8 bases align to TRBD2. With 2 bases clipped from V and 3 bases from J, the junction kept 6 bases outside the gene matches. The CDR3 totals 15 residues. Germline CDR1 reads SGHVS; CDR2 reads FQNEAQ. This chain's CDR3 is CASSLILAANYEQYF. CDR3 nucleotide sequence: TGTGCCAGCAGCTTAATACTAGCGGCAAACTACGAGCAGTACTTC.

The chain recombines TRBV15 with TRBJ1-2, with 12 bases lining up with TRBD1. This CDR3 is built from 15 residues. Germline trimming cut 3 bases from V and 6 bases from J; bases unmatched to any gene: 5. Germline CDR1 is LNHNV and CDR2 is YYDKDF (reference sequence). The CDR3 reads CATSRERDRGHGYTF. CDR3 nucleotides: TGTGCCACCAGCAGGGAACGGGACAGGGGGCATGGCTACACCTTC.

CDR3 in amino acids: CASTFLGLAGTGELFF. The CDR3 coding sequence is TGTGCCAGCACCTTCCTCGGACTAGCGGGTACCGGGGAGCTGTTTTTT. The chain carries TRBV2 and TRBJ2-2; 11 bases agree with TRBD2. V lost 7 bases to trimming and J lost 5 bases; unmatched junction nucleotides: 9. From germline, CDR1 is SNHLY and CDR2 FYNNEI. CDR3 length: 16 residues.

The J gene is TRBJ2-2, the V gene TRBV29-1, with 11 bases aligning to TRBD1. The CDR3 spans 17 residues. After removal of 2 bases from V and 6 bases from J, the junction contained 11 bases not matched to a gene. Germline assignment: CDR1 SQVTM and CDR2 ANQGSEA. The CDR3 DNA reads TGCAGCGTTGAAAGGGTACCGGGACAGGGGGGGGCCGGGGAGCTGTTTTTT. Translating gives CSVERVPGQGGAGELFF.

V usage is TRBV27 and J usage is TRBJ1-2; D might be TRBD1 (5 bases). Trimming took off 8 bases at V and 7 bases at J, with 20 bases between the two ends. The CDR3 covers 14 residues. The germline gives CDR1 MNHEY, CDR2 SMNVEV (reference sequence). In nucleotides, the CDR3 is TGTGCCAGCCGAAGGGGCAGTCTTGCGTTTGGCTACACCTTC. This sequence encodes CASRRGSLAFGYTF.

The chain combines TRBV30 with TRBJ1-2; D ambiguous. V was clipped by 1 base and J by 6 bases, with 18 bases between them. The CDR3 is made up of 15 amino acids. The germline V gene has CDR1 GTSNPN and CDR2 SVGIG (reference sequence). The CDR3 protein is CAWSDDWAGGHGYTF. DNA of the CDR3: TGTGCCTGGAGTGACGATTGGGCCGGTGGACATGGCTACACCTTC. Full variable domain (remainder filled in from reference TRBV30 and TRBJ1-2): SQTIHQWPATLVQPVGSPLSLECTVEGTSNPNLYWYRQAAGRGLQLLFYSVGIGQISSEVPQNLSASRPQDRQFILSSKKLLLSDSGFYLCAWSDDWAGGHGYTFGSGTRLTVV.

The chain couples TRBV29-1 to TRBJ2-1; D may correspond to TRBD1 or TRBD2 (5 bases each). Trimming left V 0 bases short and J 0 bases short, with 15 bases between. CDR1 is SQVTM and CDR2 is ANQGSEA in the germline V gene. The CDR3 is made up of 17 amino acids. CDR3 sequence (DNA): TGCAGCGTTGAAGATCCCCCGTTTGGGGGCTCCTACAATGAGCAGTTCTTC. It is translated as CSVEDPPFGGSYNEQFF.

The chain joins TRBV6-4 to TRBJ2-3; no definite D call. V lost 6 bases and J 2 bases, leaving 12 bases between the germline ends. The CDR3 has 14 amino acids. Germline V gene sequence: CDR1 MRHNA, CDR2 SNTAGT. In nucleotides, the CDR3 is TGTGCCAGCAGCCTCGGTCGTATCACAGATACGCAGTATTTT. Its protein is CASSLGRITDTQYF.

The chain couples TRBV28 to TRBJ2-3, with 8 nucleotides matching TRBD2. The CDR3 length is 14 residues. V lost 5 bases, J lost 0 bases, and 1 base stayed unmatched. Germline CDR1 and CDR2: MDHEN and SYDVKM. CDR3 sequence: CASSLAGSTDTQYF. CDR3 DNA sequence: TGTGCCAGCAGTCTAGCGGGCAGCACAGATACGCAGTATTTT.

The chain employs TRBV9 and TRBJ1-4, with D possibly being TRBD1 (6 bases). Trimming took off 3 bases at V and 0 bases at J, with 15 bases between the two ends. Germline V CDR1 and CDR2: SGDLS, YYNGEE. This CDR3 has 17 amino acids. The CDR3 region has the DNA TGTGCCAGCAGCGCGGACAGAGACCAAGCAACTAATGAAAAACTGTTTTTT. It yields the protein CASSADRDQATNEKLFF.

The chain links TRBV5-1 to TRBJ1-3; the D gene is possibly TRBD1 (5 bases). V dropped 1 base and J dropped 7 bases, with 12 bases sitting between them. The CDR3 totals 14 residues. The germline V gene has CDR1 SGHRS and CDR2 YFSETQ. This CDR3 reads CASSLSGEGNTIYF. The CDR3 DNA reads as TGCGCCAGCAGCTTGTCGGGGGAGGGTAACACCATATATTTT.

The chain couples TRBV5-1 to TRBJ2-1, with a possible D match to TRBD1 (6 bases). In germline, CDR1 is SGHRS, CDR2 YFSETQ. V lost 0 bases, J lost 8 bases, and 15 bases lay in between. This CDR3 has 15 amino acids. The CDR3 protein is CASSLEGGTVDEQFF. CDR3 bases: TGCGCCAGCAGCTTGGAAGGGGGTACTGTGGATGAGCAGTTCTTC.

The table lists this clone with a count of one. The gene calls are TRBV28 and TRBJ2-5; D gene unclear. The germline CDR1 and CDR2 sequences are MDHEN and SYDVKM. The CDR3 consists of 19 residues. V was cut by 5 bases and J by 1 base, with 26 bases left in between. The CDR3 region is CASSPPSTRSSPSQETQYF. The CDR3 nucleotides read TGTGCCAGCAGTCCCCCTTCAACCCGGAGCAGCCCATCCCAAGAGACCCAGTACTTC.

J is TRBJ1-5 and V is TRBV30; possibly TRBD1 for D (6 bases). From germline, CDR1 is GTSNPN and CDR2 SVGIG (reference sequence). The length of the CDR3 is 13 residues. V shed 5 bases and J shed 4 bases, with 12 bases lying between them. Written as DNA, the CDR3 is TGTGCCTGGGCTATAACAGGGAATCAGCCCCAGCATTTT. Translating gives CAWAITGNQPQHF.

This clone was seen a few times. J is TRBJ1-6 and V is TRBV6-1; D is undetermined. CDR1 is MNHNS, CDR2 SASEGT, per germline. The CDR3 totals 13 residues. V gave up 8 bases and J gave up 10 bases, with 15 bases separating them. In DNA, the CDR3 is TGTGCCAGCTATTATCCAGGCGAATCACCCCTCCACTTT. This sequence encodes CASYYPGESPLHF.

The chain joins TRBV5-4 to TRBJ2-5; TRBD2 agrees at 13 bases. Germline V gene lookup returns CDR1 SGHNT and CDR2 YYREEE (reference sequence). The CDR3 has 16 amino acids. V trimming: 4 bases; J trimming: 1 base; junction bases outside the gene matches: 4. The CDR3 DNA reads TGTGCCAGCAGCGGCGGACTAGCGGGAGCCCAAGAGACCCAGTACTTC. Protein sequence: CASSGGLAGAQETQYF.

CDR3 bases: TGCGCCAGCACCGGGAAAGGGGGCGGCTCACCCCTCCACTTT. Translated: CASTGKGGGSPLHF. The V call is TRBV5-1, the J call TRBJ1-6; 7 bases match TRBD1. Trimming removed 6 bases from V and 10 bases from J; junction bases left unmatched: 10. The length of the CDR3 is 14 residues. Germline values: CDR1 SGHRS, CDR2 YFSETQ.